This T cell receptor beta chain derives from a study of early T cells in non-severe SARS-CoV-2 infection. One entry per CDR3 protein, called by TCRdb with MiXCR from the 5' RACE reads. This sample yields under 35,000 distinct CDR3 sequences, of which approximately 4.3% are seen a single time; roughly 12% belongs to the top ten. This clonotype occurred many times. The TCR sequence derives from an adult who was a healthcare worker with PCR-confirmed SARS-CoV-2 infection or an uninfected control (not recorded which). Sequencing was done on a sample of whole blood.

In nucleotides, the CDR3 is TGTGCCAGCAGCTTAGATCGGGGCCGAACCACAGATACGCAGTATTTT. Residues: CASSLDRGRTTDTQYF. This chain joins TRBV11-2 and TRBJ2-3, with D possibly called TRBD1 or TRBD2 (5 bases each). Germline V gene lookup returns CDR1 SGHAT and CDR2 FQNNGV. This CDR3 contains 16 residues. V lost 0 bases and J lost 2, with 12 bases in between. The variable domain in full, with the rest retrieved from reference TRBV11-2 and TRBJ2-3, is EAGVAQSPRYKIIEKRQSVAFWCNPISGHATLYWYQQILGQGPKLLIQFQNNGVVDDSQLPKDRFSAERLKGVDSTLKIQPAKLEDSAVYLCASSLDRGRTTDTQYFGPGTRLTVL.